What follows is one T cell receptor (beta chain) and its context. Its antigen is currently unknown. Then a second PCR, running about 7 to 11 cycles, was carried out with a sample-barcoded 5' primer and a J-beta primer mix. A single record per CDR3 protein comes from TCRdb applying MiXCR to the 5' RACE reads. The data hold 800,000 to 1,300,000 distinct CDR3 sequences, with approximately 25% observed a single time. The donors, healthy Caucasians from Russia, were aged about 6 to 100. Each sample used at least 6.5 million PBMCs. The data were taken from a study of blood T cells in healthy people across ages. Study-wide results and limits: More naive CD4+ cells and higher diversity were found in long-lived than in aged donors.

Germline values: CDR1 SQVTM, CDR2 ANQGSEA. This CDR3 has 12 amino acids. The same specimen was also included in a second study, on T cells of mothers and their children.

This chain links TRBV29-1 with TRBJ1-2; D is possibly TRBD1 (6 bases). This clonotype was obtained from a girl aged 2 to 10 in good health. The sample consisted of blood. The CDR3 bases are TGCAGGTCTCAACAGGGTCATGGGGGCTACACCTTC. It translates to CRSQQGHGGYTF.